This TCR beta chain was sequenced in a study of cytomegalovirus exposure and HLA in healthy donors. The PCR made use of 60 Vbeta and 13 Jbeta primers. Profiling relied on immunoSEQ multiplex PCR, and the TCRdb table lists in-frame clones only, not all of them. The sample has 100,000 or so clones, more than 60% seen once. The CDR3 loop spans 17 amino acids. The ends lost 1 base at V and 5 bases at J; junction bases unmatched: 7. CDR1 is SGHDT and CDR2 is YYEEEE in the germline V gene. This chain uses TRBV5-6 with TRBJ1-5; 12 bases agree with TRBD1. The sequence came from a female donor in good health and CMV-seropositive. Sequencing was performed on PBMCs. For the CDR3, the DNA is TGTGCCAGCAGCTTGTATGGGACAGGGGGCGTCCATCAGCCCCAGCATTTT. Protein: CASSLYGTGGVHQPQHF.